This T cell receptor beta chain is from a study of blood T cell repertoires in COVID-19. Study-wide background: COVID-19 samples collected from the United States, Italy and Spain covered acute and convalescent phases. T cells, B-cell-depleted T cells, or PBMCs supplied cDNA or gDNA.

Germline CDR1 SGHRS, CDR2 YFSETQ. CDR3 size: 13 residues. The germline V and J ends were trimmed by 4 bases and 3 bases, with 8 bases remaining between them. In the original workflow: Amplification from reference gene primers served as the basis for estimated nucleated cell counts. Method: immunoSEQ multiplex PCR; TCRdb's copy keeps in-frame clones and lacks some. The DNA gave D and trimming, while V, J and clone size come from that table. Among about 43,000 clones, 87% were seen once, and the ten largest hold 15%. The V gene is TRBV5-1, the J gene TRBJ2-1; a weak D match, TRBD1 (6 bases). The receptor's source is a man between 60 and 75 years old with active COVID-19. Sequencing used peripheral blood. CDR3 loop: CASSTDSYNEQFF. The CDR3 DNA reads TGCGCCAGCAGCACGGACAGCTACAATGAGCAGTTCTTC.